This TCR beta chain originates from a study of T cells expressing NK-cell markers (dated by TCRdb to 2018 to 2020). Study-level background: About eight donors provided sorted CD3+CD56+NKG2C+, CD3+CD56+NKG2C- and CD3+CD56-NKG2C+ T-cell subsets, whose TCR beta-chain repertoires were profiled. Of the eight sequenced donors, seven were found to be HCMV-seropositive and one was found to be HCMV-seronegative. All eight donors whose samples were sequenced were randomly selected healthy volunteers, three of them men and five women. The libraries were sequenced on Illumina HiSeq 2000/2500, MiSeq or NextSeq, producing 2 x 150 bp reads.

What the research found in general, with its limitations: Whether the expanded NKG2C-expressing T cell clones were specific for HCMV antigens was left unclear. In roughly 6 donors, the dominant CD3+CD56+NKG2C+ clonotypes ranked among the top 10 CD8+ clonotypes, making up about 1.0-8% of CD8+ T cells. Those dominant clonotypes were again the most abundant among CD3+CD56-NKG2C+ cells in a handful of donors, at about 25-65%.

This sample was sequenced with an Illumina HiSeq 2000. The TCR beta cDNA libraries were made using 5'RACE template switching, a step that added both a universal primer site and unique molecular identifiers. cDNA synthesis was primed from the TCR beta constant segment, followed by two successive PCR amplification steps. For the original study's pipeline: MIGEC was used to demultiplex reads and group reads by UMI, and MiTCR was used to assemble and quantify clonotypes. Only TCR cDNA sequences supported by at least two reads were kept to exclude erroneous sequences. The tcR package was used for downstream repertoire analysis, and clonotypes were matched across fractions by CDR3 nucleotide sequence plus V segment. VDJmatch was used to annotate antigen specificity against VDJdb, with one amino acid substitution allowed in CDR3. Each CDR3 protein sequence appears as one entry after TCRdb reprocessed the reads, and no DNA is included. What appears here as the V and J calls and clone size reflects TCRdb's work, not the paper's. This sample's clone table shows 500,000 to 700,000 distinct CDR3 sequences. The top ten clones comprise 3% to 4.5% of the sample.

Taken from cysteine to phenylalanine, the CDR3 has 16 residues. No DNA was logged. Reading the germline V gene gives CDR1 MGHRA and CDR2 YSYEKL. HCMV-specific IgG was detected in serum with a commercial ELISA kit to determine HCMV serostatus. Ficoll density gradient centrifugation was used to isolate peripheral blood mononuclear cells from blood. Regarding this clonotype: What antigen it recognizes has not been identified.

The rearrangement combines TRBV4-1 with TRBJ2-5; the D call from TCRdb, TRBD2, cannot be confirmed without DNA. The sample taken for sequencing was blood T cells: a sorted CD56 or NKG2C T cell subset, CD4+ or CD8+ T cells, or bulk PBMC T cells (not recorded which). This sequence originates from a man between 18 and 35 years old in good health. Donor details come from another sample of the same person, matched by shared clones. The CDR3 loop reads CASGTSDIGEWETQYF.